The T cell receptor (beta chain) described here comes from a study of blood T cell repertoires in COVID-19. Study overall: Samples taken during acute and convalescent COVID-19 were collected in the United States, Italy and Spain. Nucleic acid was either cDNA or gDNA, and it came from T cells, B-cell-depleted T cells, or PBMCs.

Losses at the gene ends were 3 bases for V and 0 bases for J; bases not matched to a gene: 7. Germline CDR1 reads SGHVS; CDR2 reads FNYEAQ. The CDR3 runs to 16 residues. Profiled with immunoSEQ multiplex PCR; TCRdb holds only in-frame clones, not every one. This table has hundreds of thousands of clones, about 88% appearing once. Clinical histories supplied by participants themselves formed the basis of cohort assignment. For recovered donors of Cohort 3, there were two negative PCRs, clearance, or symptom resolution. This sequence originates from a woman aged 40 to 50 who had recovered from COVID-19. Sequences were obtained from PBMCs or T cells enriched from blood (not recorded which). J is TRBJ2-7 and V is TRBV7-6; 8 bases line up with TRBD2. The CDR3 DNA is TGTGCCAGCAGCTTGGAGGCCGGGAGGGTCTCCTACGAGCAGTACTTC. Its protein product is CASSLEAGRVSYEQYF.